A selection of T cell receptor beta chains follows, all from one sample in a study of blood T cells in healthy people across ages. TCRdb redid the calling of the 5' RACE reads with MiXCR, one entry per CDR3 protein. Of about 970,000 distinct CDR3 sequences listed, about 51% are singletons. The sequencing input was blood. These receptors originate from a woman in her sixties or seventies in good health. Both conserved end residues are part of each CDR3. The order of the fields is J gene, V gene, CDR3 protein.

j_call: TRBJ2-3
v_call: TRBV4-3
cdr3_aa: CASSRRDTSTDTQYF

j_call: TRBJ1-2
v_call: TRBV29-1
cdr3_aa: CSVEEVQGSGYTF

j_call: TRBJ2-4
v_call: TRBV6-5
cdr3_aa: CASRYHSSGIQYF

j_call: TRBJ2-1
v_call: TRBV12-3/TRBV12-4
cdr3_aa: CASSSSGSLSYNEQFF

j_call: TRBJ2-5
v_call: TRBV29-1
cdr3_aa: CSSRDRDETQYF

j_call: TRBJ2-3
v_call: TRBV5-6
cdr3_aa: CASSLVTGEKRTDTQYF

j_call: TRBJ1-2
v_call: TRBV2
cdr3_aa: CASKQGPNYGYTF

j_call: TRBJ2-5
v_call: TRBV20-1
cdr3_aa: CSARAGGSSGTTQYF

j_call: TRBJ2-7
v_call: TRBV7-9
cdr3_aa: CASSLQGRGHEQYF

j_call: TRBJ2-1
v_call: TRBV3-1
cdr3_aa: CASSQGEQFF

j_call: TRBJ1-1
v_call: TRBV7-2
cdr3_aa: CASSPSGGTTEAFF

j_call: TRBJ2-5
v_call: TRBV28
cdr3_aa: CASSTSLGGSQITQETQYF

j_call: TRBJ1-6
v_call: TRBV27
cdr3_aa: CASSLTQAVTSPLHF

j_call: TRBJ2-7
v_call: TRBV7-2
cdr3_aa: CASSLGSGGSSYEQYF

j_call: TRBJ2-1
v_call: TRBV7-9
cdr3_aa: CASSRSTYNEQFF

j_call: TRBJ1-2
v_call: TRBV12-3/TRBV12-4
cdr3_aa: CASSLRSNYGYAF

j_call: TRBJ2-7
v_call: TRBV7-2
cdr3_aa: CASSSLPSYEQYF

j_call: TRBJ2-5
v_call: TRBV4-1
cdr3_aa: CASSQVISRPETQYF

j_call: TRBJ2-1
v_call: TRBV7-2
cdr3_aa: CASSSQPWGGEQFF

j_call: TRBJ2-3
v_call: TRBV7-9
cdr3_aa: CASSQASWTSVDTQYF

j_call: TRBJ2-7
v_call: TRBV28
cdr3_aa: CASSRESTAASYEQYF

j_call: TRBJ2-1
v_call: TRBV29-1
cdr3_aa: CSAGAIRAEQFF

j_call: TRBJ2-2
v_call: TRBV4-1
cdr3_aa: CASSQDPPGGRTYTGELFF

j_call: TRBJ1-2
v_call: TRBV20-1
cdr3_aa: CGAIAVELGANYGYTF

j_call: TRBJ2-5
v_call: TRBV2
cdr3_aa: CASSLLDAKSETQYF

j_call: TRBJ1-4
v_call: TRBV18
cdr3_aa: CASSPSAEKLFF

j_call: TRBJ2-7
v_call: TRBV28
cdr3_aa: CASSEQGARDEQYF

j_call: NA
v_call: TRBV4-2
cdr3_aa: CASSQQELYEQYF

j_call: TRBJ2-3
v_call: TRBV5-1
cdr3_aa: CASMPGGTDTQYF

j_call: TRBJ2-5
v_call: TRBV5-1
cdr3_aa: CASSSPTGSQETQYF

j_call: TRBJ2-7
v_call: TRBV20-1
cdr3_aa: CSAPDRNYEQYF

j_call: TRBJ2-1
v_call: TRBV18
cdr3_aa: CASSPSTGLAARGNEQFF

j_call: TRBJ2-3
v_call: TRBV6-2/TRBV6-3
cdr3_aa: CASREPPTDTQYF

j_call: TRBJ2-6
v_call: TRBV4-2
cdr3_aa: CASSQEPGANVLTF

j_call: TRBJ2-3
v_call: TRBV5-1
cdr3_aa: CASSAGGGPDTQYF

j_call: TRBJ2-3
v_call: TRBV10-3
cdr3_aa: CAIRPGTGDRPDTQYF

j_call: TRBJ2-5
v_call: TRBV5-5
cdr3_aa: CASSYRLAGVQETQYF

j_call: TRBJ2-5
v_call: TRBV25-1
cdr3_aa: CASSAGQGISQETQYF

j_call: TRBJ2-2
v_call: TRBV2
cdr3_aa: CASRGGLDTGELFF

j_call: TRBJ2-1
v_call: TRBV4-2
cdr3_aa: CASSQDRWTSGNEQFF

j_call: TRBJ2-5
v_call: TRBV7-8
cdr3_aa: CASSSSGTFLGEQYF

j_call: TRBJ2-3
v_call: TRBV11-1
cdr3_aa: CASRGLAADTQYF

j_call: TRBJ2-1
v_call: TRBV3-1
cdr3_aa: CASSRSGLNNEQFF

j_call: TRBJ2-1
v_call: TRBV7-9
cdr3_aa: CASSKLRVEVSYNEQFF

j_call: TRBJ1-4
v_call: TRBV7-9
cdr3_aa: CATRGPGPNEKLFF

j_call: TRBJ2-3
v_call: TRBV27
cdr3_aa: CASSPADKADTQYF

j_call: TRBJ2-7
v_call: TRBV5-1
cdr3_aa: CASSMGDSTYEQYF

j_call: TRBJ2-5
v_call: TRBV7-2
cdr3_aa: CASQRDRGETQYF